The rows below give T cell receptor beta chains drawn from one sample of a study of shared clonotypes between healthy human individuals. Measured with immunoSEQ multiplex PCR; TCRdb has only the in-frame clones, and not every one. The data show 2 million to 2.5 million clones, under 95% seen once. What was sequenced was naive CD4+ T cells from PBMCs. All receptors derive from a man aged 18 to 35 in good health. Some clones in this sample may be carry-over from other donors' samples. Both conserved end residues are part of each CDR3. The order of the fields is V gene, CDR3 length, J gene, clone size, D gene, CDR3 protein, CDR3 DNA. D genes are given only for firm matches. Rows give clone size only sometimes, using once, few, many, or a class for an expanded clone.

TRBV5-1	13	TRBJ1-1	NA	NA	CASSLDFVAEAFF	TGCGCCAGCAGCTTGGATTTCGTGGCTGAAGCTTTCTTT
TRBV15	15	TRBJ1-4	NA	NA	CATSDKGGKNEKLFF	TGTGCCACCAGCGACAAGGGTGGAAAGAATGAAAAACTGTTTTTT
TRBV6-5	16	TRBJ1-4	NA	TRBD1	CASSSGQALTNEKLFF	TGTGCCAGCAGTTCGGGACAGGCGTTAACTAATGAAAAACTGTTTTTT
TRBV4-1	16	TRBJ2-2	once	TRBD1	CASSLRTGPNTGELFF	TGCGCCAGCAGCCTCAGGACAGGGCCGAACACCGGGGAGCTGTTTTTT
TRBV5-4	16	TRBJ2-7	NA	TRBD1	CASSPRRGQGSYEQYF	TGTGCCAGCAGCCCCCGGCGTGGACAGGGTTCCTACGAGCAGTACTTC
TRBV11-2	13	TRBJ2-3	NA	NA	CASSLSLGGPQYF	TGTGCCAGCAGCCTCAGCCTGGGCGGCCCGCAGTATTTT
TRBV14	16	TRBJ2-1	once	NA	CASSLDWGRPDNEQFF	TGTGCCAGCAGCCTTGACTGGGGGAGACCCGACAATGAGCAGTTCTTC
TRBV28	13	TRBJ1-4	once	NA	CASDRGTNEKLFF	TGTGCCAGCGATCGGGGCACTAATGAAAAACTGTTTTTT
TRBV7-3	12	TRBJ2-1	NA	TRBD2	CASSGREGEQFF	TGTGCCAGCAGCGGGCGGGAGGGTGAGCAGTTCTTC
TRBV5-1	20	TRBJ1-4	NA	TRBD1	CASSSSPSGTGVTVREKLFF	TGCGCCAGCAGCTCATCCCCCTCCGGGACAGGGGTTACCGTACGGGAAAAACTGTTTTTT
TRBV7-8	14	TRBJ2-1	NA	NA	CASSLAHVFDEQFF	TGTGCCAGCAGCTTAGCGCACGTGTTCGATGAGCAGTTCTTC
TRBV5-6	15	TRBJ1-4	NA	NA	CASSFGRETNEKLFF	TGTGCCAGCAGCTTTGGCAGGGAAACTAATGAAAAACTGTTTTTT
TRBV19	12	TRBJ1-2	NA	NA	CASSETGGGYTF	TGTGCCAGTAGTGAGACAGGCGGTGGCTACACCTTC
TRBV11-2	15	TRBJ2-7	NA	TRBD2	CASSLGLAGIYEQYF	TGTGCCAGCAGCTTAGGACTAGCGGGAATCTACGAGCAGTACTTC
TRBV2	15	TRBJ1-2	once	TRBD1	CASSSRGLANYGYTF	TGTGCCAGCAGTTCCAGGGGGCTGGCTAACTATGGCTACACCTTC
TRBV2	12	TRBJ2-7	NA	TRBD1	CASRQGAYEQYF	TGTGCCAGCAGACAGGGGGCTTACGAGCAGTACTTC
TRBV28	15	TRBJ2-3	NA	TRBD2	CASSAAGEGGDTQYF	TGTGCCAGCAGTGCAGCGGGAGAGGGAGGGGATACGCAGTATTTT
TRBV28	16	TRBJ1-3	NA	TRBD1	CASSLFGQGQGNTIYF	TGTGCCAGCAGTTTATTTGGACAGGGGCAAGGAAACACCATATATTTT
TRBV28	15	TRBJ2-2	NA	NA	CASSLFVGVTGELFF	TGTGCCAGCAGTTTATTCGTGGGGGTCACCGGGGAGCTGTTTTTT
TRBV7-9	15	TRBJ2-5	NA	NA	CASSLSGGRQETQYF	TGTGCCAGCAGCTTATCGGGGGGCAGACAAGAGACCCAGTACTTC
TRBV6-1	12	TRBJ2-1	NA	TRBD2	CASSTTSGSQFF	TGTGCCAGCAGTACGACTAGCGGGAGTCAGTTCTTC
TRBV15	18	TRBJ2-1	NA	TRBD2	CATSRFKRGGRENNEQFF	TGTGCCACCAGCAGATTCAAGCGGGGCGGTCGGGAAAACAATGAGCAGTTCTTC
TRBV28	12	TRBJ2-6	NA	NA	CASSLSGSFLTF	TGTGCCAGCAGTTTATCTGGCAGCTTCCTGACTTTC
TRBV6-1	14	TRBJ2-7	NA	TRBD2	CASSLRGGRAEQYF	TGTGCCAGCAGCTTGCGTGGCGGGAGGGCCGAGCAGTACTTC